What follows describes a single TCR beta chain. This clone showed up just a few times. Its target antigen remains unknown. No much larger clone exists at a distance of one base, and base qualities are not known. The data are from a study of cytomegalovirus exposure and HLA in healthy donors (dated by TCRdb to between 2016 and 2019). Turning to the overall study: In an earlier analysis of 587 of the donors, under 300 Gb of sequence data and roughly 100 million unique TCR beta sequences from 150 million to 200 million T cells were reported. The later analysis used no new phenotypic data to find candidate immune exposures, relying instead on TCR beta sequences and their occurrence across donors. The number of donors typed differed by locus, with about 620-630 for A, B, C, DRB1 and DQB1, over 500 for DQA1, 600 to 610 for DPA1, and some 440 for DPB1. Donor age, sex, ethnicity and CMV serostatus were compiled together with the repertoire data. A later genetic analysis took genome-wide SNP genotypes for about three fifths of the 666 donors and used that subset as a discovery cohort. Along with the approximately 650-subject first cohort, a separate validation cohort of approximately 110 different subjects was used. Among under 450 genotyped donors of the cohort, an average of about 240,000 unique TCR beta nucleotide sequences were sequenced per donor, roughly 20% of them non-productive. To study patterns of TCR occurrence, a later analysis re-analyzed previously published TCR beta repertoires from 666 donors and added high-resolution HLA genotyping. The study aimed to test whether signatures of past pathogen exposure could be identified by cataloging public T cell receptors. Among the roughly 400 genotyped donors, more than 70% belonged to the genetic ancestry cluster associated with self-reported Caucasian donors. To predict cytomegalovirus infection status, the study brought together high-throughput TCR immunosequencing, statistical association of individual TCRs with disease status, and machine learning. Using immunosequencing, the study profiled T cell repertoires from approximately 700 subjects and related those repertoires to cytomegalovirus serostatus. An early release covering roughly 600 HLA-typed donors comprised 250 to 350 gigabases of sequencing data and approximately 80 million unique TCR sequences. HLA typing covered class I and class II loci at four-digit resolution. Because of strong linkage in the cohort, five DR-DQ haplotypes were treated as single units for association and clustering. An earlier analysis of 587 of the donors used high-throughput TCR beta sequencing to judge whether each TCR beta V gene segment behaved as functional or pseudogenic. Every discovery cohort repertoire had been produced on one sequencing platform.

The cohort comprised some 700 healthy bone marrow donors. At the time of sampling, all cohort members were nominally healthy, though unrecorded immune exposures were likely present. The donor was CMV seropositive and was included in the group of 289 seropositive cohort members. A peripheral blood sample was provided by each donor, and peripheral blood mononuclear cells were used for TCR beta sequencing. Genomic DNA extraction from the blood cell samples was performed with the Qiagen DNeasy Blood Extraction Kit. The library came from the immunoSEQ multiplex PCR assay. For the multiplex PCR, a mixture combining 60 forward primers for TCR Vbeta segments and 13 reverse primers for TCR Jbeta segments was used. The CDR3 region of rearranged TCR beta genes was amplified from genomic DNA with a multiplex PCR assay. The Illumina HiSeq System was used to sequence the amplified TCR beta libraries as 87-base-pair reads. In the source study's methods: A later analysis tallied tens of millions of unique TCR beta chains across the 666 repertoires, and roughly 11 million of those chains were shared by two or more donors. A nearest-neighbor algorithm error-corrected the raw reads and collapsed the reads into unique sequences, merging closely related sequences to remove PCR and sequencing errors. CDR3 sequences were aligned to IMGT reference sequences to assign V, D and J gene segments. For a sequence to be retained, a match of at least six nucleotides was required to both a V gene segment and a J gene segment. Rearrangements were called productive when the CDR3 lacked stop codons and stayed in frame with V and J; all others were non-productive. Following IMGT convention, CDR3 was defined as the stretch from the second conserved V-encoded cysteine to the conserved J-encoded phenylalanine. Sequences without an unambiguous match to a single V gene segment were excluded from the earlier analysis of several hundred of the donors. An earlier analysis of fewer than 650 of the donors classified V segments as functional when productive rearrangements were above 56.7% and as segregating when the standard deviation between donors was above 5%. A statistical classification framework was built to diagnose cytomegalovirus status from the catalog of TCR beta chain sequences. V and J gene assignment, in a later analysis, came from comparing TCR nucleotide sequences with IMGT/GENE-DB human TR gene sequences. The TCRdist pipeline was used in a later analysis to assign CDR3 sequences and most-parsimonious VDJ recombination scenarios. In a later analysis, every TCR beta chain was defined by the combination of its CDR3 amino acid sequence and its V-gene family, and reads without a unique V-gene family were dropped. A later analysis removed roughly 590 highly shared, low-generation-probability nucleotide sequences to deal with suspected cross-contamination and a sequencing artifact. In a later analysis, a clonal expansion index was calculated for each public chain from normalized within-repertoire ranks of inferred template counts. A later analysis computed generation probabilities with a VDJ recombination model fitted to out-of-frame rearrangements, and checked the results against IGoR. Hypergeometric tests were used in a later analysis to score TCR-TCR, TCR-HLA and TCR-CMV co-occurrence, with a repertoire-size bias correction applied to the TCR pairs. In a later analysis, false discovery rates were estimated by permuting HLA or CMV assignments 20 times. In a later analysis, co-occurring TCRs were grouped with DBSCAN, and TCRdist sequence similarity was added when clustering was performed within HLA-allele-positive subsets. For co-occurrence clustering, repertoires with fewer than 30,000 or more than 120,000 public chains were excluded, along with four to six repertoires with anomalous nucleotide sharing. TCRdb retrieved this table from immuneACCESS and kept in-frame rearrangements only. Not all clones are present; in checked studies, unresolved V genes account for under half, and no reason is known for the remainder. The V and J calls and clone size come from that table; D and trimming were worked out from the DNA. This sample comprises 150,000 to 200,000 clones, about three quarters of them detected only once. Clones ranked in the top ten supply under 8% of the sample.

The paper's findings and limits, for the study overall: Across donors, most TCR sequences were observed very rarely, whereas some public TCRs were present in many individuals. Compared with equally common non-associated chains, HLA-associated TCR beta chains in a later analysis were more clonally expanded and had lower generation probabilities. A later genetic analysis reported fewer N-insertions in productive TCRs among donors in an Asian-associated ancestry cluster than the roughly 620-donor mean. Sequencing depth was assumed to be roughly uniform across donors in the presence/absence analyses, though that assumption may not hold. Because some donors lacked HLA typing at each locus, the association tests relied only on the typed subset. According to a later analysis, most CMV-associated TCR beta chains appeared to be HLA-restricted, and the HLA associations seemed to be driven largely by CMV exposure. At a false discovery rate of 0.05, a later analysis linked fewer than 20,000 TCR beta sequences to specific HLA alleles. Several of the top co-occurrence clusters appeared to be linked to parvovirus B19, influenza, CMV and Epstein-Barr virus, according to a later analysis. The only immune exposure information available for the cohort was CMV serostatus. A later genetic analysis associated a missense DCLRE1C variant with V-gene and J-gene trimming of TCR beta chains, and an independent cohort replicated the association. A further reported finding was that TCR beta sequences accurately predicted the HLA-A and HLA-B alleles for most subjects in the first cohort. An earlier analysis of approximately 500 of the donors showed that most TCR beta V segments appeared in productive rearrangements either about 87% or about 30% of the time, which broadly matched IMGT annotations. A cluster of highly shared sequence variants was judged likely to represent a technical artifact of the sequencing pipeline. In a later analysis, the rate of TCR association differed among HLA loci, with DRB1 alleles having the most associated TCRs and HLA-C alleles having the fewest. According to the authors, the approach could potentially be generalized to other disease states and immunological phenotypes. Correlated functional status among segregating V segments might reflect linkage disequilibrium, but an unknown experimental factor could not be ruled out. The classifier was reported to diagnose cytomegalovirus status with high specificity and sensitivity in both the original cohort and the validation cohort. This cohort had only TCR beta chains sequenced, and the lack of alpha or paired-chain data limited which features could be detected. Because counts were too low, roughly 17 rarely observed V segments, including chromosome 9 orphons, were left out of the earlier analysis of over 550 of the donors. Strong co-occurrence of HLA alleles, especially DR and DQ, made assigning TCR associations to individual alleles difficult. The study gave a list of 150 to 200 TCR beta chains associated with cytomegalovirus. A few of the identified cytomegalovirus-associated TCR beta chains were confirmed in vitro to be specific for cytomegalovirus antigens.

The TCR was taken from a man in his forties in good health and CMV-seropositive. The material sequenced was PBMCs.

Here is the DNA: TGTGCCAGCAGTGACTCGGGACTAGCGTGGGGGGGCGGGTTCTTC. Translated, it gives CASSDSGLAWGGGFF. Here the chain combines TRBV2 and TRBJ2-1, with 10 middle bases fitting TRBD2. The CDR3, cysteine through phenylalanine, is 15 amino acids long. Only the CDR3 region is kept as DNA, spanning 45 bases read in frame from base 1. Here V drops 3 bases and J drops 15 bases, and the junction holds 14 bases not matched to any gene. CDR1 and CDR2, looked up from the germline V gene, are SNHLY and FYNNEI.